The 30 T cell receptor beta chains reported below all come from one sample, sequenced in a study of spatial heterogeneity in lung cancer (dated by TCRdb to between 2018 and 2021). The time point label on this specimen signifies: sample taken at primary tumor resection. Whole RNA extracted from tumor and nontumor lung tissue, or from cryopreserved PBMC samples, was used for TCR sequencing without cell sorting. Libraries came from 5' RACE. TCRdb names NextSeq 500 as the instrument used. Using fastp trimming at Q25 and MiXCR clonotype assembly, TCRdb reanalyzed the public sequencing data and kept in-frame beta chains. Identical CDR3 protein sequences are pooled into one entry, listed with their most common genes and DNA. In all, the sample holds about 4,000 distinct CDR3 sequences, and roughly a sixth of those were seen once. The ten largest account for under 70% of the sample. Sample: PBMCs, taken at surgery. The source of these receptors is a male donor with early-stage non-small cell lung cancer.

This clonotype was observed a few times. A junction end diverges from the germline sequence, so it may reflect a read error. The rearrangement uses TRBV19 and TRBJ2-7; perhaps TRBD2 as D (6 bases). Germline-derived CDR1 and CDR2 are LNHDA and SQIVND (reference sequence). The CDR3 consists of 13 residues. CDR3 bases: TGTGCCAGTAGCCCGGGAGTCTCCTGCGAGCAGTACTTC. Protein: CASSPGVSCEQYF.

This clonotype was recorded only once. This sequence may be a read error, since a much larger clone differs from it by one base. The chain couples TRBV14 to TRBJ2-1; D could derive from TRBD1 or TRBD2 (5 bases each). This CDR3 comprises 17 residues. Germline CDR1 is SGHDN and CDR2 is FVKESK. In DNA, the CDR3 is TGTGCCAGCAGCCAAGCTCTTTCGGGACGCCCCTACAATGAGCAGCTCTTC. Its translation: CASSQALSGRPYNEQLF.

There are many counts of this clonotype. This sequence joins TRBV6-5 and TRBJ2-1; 9 nucleotides line up with TRBD2. Germline CDR1 MNHEY, CDR2 SVGAGI. CDR3 length equals 13 residues. The J segment lost 5 bases and the V segment lost 7 bases, leaving 3 bases of the junction unmatched. The CDR3: CASTLAGNNEQFF. As DNA, the CDR3 is TGTGCCAGCACTCTAGCGGGGAACAATGAGCAGTTCTTC.

This clonotype was seen ten or more times. The chain joins TRBV7-9 to TRBJ2-7; a possible D gene is TRBD1 (6 bases). The CDR3 is made up of 14 amino acids. V was cut by 2 bases and J by 3 bases, with 11 bases left in between. From germline, CDR1 is SEHNR and CDR2 FQNEAQ (reference sequence). The CDR3 region has the DNA TGTGCCAGCAGCTTAATGGGGGCCGGCTACGAGCAGTACTTC. Its protein is CASSLMGAGYEQYF.

This clonotype was observed many times. V is TRBV7-2 and J is TRBJ2-2; D is perhaps TRBD2 (5 bases). The V end was cut by 2 bases, the J end by 6 bases, with 10 bases between. Germline loops: CDR1 SGHTA, CDR2 FQGNSA. The CDR3 contains 14 residues. CDR3 DNA sequence: TGTGCCAGCAGCTTACTAGCCGGCGCCGGGGAGCTGTTTTTT. Translated, it gives CASSLLAGAGELFF.

This clonotype was found many times. The CDR3 protein is CASSLPGQILYEQYF. CDR3 bases: TGTGCCAGCAGTCTACCGGGACAGATTCTCTACGAGCAGTACTTC. This chain uses TRBV28 with TRBJ2-7; 7 bases fit TRBD1. J was trimmed by 3 bases and V by 5 bases; bases with no gene match: 10. Looked up from germline, CDR1 is MDHEN and CDR2 is SYDVKM. This CDR3 region has 15 residues.

In this sample, this clonotype is medium-sized. The chain employs TRBV7-2 and TRBJ2-3, with D possibly TRBD2 on 5 matching bases. Trimming took 2 bases from V and 1 from J, leaving 7 bases between them. Germline CDR1 SGHTA, CDR2 FQGNSA. The CDR3 contains 14 residues. CDR3: CASSLIGGTDTQYF. The CDR3 DNA is TGTGCCAGCAGCTTAATCGGGGGCACAGATACGCAGTATTTT.

The chain couples TRBV30 to TRBJ2-1; 9 nucleotides match TRBD1. V dropped 7 bases and J dropped 8; count of bases not matched to a gene: 9. CDR3 length: 13 residues. Germline V gene lookup returns CDR1 GTSNPN and CDR2 SVGIG (reference sequence). The CDR3 coding sequence is TGTGCCTCCCTCTGGGACAGGGCCGATGAGCAGTTCTTC. It is translated as CASLWDRADEQFF.

This clonotype qualifies as medium-sized. The chain combines TRBV29-1 with TRBJ2-2; 7 bases agree with TRBD2. The CDR3 runs to 15 residues. Germline CDR1 SQVTM, CDR2 ANQGSEA. J was trimmed by 6 bases and V by 1 base; bases with no gene match: 8. DNA of the CDR3: TGCAGCGTTGAAGGGGGGAGGGCGGACGCCGGGGAGCTGTTTTTT. Translation gives CSVEGGRADAGELFF.

In its sample, this clonotype was seen many times. This sequence joins TRBV7-9 and TRBJ2-7; D possibly matches TRBD1 or TRBD2 (6 bases each). Germline V gives CDR1 SEHNR, CDR2 FQNEAQ (reference sequence). V lost 1 base to trimming and J lost 3 bases, with 16 bases between them. The CDR3 sequence is 16 residues long. This chain's CDR3 is CASSLVGGEGHYEQYF. The CDR3 DNA sequence: TGTGCCAGCAGCTTAGTCGGGGGCGAGGGTCACTACGAGCAGTACTTC.

At least ten counts were recorded for this clonotype. V and J are TRBV5-8 and TRBJ1-3; D gene ambiguous. Trimming shortened V by 6 bases and J by 4 bases, and 11 bases separated the two germline ends. Per the germline V gene, CDR1 is SGHTS and CDR2 is YDEGEE. This CDR3 is built from 13 residues. CDR3 sequence: CASKYRGGNTIYF. Here the CDR3 DNA reads TGTGCCAGCAAATATCGCGGAGGAAACACCATATATTTT.

This clonotype was observed at least ten times. The chain has TRBV9 and TRBJ2-7, with D perhaps TRBD1 (5 bases). The CDR3 runs to 16 residues. Germline V lookup: CDR1 SGDLS, CDR2 YYNGEE. The V end lost 0 bases, the J end lost 4 bases, and 17 bases lay between the germline ends. DNA of the CDR3: TGTGCCAGCAGCGTAGGTTCGTCAGGGATTCGGTACGAGCAGTACTTC. This gives the protein CASSVGSSGIRYEQYF.

The rearrangement links TRBV14 to TRBJ1-4; D possibly corresponds to TRBD1 (5 bases). Trimming took off 0 bases at V and 6 bases at J, with 23 bases between the two ends. The length of the CDR3 is 19 residues. Germline V gene sequence: CDR1 SGHDN, CDR2 FVKESK. This CDR3 reads CASSQDGRAGKRADEKLFF. For the CDR3, the DNA is TGTGCCAGCAGCCAAGATGGCCGGGCAGGGAAAAGAGCCGATGAAAAACTGTTTTTT.

There are a few counts of this clonotype. The chain employs TRBV20-1 and TRBJ2-7; D may be TRBD2 (5 bases). CDR1 is DFQATT, CDR2 SNEGSKA, per germline (reference sequence). V lost 5 bases to trimming and J lost 3 bases, with 11 bases between them. CDR3 length: 12 amino acids. CDR3 region: CSAQARGYEQYF. CDR3 sequence (DNA): TGCAGTGCTCAAGCACGGGGCTACGAGCAGTACTTC.

This clonotype was found a few times. The chain uses TRBV10-3 and TRBJ2-7; 11 nucleotides line up with TRBD2. From germline, CDR1 is ENHRY and CDR2 SYGVKD. With V trimmed by 9 bases and J by 5 bases, 6 bases remained unmatched. This CDR3 contains 13 residues. CDR3 DNA sequence: TGTGCCATTTCGGGACTAGCGGTAAACGAGCAGTACTTC. It yields the protein CAISGLAVNEQYF.

This clonotype was seen repeatedly, ten times or more. The genes are TRBV5-1 and TRBJ2-7; D call uncertain. The V gene lost 4 bases and the J gene lost 6 bases, with 14 bases spanning the gap. The CDR3 sequence is 13 residues long. The V gene's germline CDR1 is SGHRS and CDR2 YFSETQ. For the CDR3, the DNA is TGCGCCAGCAGCCCCAGCCACCTCTTCGAGCAGTACTTC. It yields the protein CASSPSHLFEQYF. Looking up the rest from reference TRBV5-1 and TRBJ2-7 gives the full variable domain: KAGVTQTPRYLIKTRGQQVTLSCSPISGHRSVSWYQQTPGQGLQFLFEYFSETQRNKGNFPGRFSGRQFSNSRSEMNVSTLELGDSALYLCASSPSHLFEQYFGPGTRLTVT.

In this sample, this clonotype turned up many times. The rearrangement joins TRBV4-1 to TRBJ1-2; D not resolved. The CDR3 runs to 18 residues. V was shortened by 1 base and J by 6 bases, with 24 bases between the two germline ends. CDR1 is MGHRA and CDR2 is YSYEKL in the germline V gene. The CDR3 sequence: CASSQGPDRPSDFDGYTF. CDR3 nucleotides: TGCGCCAGCAGCCAAGGCCCCGATAGGCCCTCGGACTTCGATGGCTACACCTTC.

This clonotype was observed a handful of times. The chain employs TRBV10-3 and TRBJ2-2; D is unclear. Per the germline V gene, CDR1 is ENHRY and CDR2 is SYGVKD. Trimming cost V 7 bases and J 6 bases, with 12 bases left between them. The CDR3 contains 13 residues. CDR3: CAITATSPGELFF. The DNA for the CDR3 is TGTGCCATCACCGCAACGAGCCCCGGGGAGCTGTTTTTT.

This clonotype came up many times. The genes are TRBV28 and TRBJ2-2; the D gene is possibly TRBD1 (6 bases). CDR1 is MDHEN and CDR2 is SYDVKM in the germline V gene. The germline V and J ends were trimmed by 6 bases and 1 base, with 15 bases remaining between them. The CDR3 is 16 amino acids. CDR3 amino acids: CASRVLGTKNTGELFF. DNA of the CDR3: TGTGCCAGCAGGGTGTTAGGGACAAAGAACACCGGGGAGCTGTTTTTT. The full variable domain, its missing parts supplied by reference TRBV28 and TRBJ2-2, is DVKVTQSSRYLVKRTGEKVFLECVQDMDHENMFWYRQDPGLGLRLIYFSYDVKMKEKGDIPEGYSVSREKKERFSLILESASTNQTSMYLCASRVLGTKNTGELFFGEGSRLTVL.

Many counts were recorded for this clonotype. The CDR3 spells CSALKSRGEAFF. The CDR3 DNA sequence: TGCAGTGCTCTCAAATCCAGGGGTGAAGCTTTCTTT. This sequence joins TRBV20-1 and TRBJ1-1, with D possibly TRBD1 on 6 matching bases. Germline V lookup: CDR1 DFQATT, CDR2 SNEGSKA (reference sequence). This CDR3 spans 12 amino acids. V dropped 5 bases and J dropped 7 bases, with 14 bases sitting between them.

This clonotype was counted ten times or more. This chain connects TRBV6-2 or TRBV6-3 to TRBJ2-7; D possibly corresponds to TRBD2 (5 bases). The CDR3 is 12 amino acids. Germline V gene data show CDR1 as MNHEY and CDR2 as SVGEGT. V lost 10 bases to trimming and J lost 3 bases, with 13 bases between them. For the CDR3, the DNA is TGTGCCACCCAGGACGGGATCTACGAGCAGTACTTC. Protein: CATQDGIYEQYF.

V is TRBV3-1 and J is TRBJ1-2, with D maybe TRBD1 (6 bases). The germline V and J ends were trimmed by 4 bases and 4 bases, with 10 bases remaining between them. Germline CDR1 LGHDT, CDR2 YNNKEL (reference sequence). The CDR3 has 13 residues. Written as DNA, the CDR3 is TGTGCCAGCAGCCCGGGACAAGGCTATGGCTACACCTTC. This codes for CASSPGQGYGYTF.

For this clonotype: One base away lies a much larger clone, so this may be a sequencing read error. The V and J genes are TRBV6-1 and TRBJ2-3; D is possibly TRBD2 (5 bases). The V gene's germline CDR1 is MNHNS and CDR2 SASEGT. The CDR3 spans 15 residues. The DNA for the CDR3 is TGTACCAGCACTTCCTTTGCGGGTTTATCAGATACGCAGTATTTT. Protein product: CTSTSFAGLSDTQYF.

The V gene is TRBV29-1, the J gene TRBJ1-1; no firm D call. The germline gives CDR1 SQVTM, CDR2 ANQGSEA. The CDR3 runs to 12 residues. Trimming removed 0 bases from V and 5 bases from J, with 7 bases in between. CDR3 DNA sequence: TGCAGCGTTGAAGACGCTCGAACTGAAGCTTTCTTT. This sequence encodes CSVEDARTEAFF.

This clonotype has at least ten counts. The CDR3 DNA follows: TGCAGTGCTCTGACTACTAGCTCCTACAATGAGCAGTTCTTC. It encodes CSALTTSSYNEQFF. This sequence joins TRBV20-1 and TRBJ2-1, with TRBD2 as a possible D gene (5 bases). V lost 5 bases and J 0 bases, leaving 11 bases between the germline ends. Per the germline V gene, CDR1 is DFQATT and CDR2 is SNEGSKA (reference sequence). This CDR3 region has 14 residues.

By share of the sample, this clonotype is medium-sized. The chain recombines TRBV6-5 with TRBJ1-2, with 7 bases lining up with TRBD1. V was pared by 6 bases and J by 4 bases, with 11 bases of the junction left unmatched. Germline CDR1 and CDR2: MNHEY and SVGAGI. This CDR3 comprises 15 residues. The CDR3 nucleotides read TGTGCCAGCAGCCTTAGTACCGGGACAGTCTATGGCTACACCTTC. As protein: CASSLSTGTVYGYTF.

This clonotype is deemed medium-sized. The chain recombines TRBV7-6 with TRBJ2-7; no reliable D call. The germline CDR1 and CDR2 sequences are SGHVS and FNYEAQ. Trimming stripped 3 bases from V and 0 bases from J, with 6 bases between. The length of the CDR3 is 13 residues. The CDR3 spells CASSLGPSYEQYF. The DNA of the CDR3 is TGTGCCAGCAGCTTGGGTCCCTCCTACGAGCAGTACTTC.

Ten or more counts support this clonotype. The chain combines TRBV28 with TRBJ2-5; D is uncertain. Trimming stripped 3 bases from V and 5 bases from J, with 4 bases between. CDR1 is MDHEN and CDR2 is SYDVKM in the germline V gene. This CDR3 has 11 residues. The CDR3 DNA sequence: TGTGCCAGCAGTTTCGAGGAGACCCAGTACTTC. It is translated as CASSFEETQYF. Full variable domain (remainder filled in from reference TRBV28 and TRBJ2-5): DVKVTQSSRYLVKRTGEKVFLECVQDMDHENMFWYRQDPGLGLRLIYFSYDVKMKEKGDIPEGYSVSREKKERFSLILESASTNQTSMYLCASSFEETQYFGPGTRLLVL.

This clonotype has at least ten counts. The rearrangement uses TRBV20-1 and TRBJ2-7; D call uncertain. Germline V gene sequence: CDR1 DFQATT, CDR2 SNEGSKA (reference sequence). The CDR3 totals 12 residues. V was clipped by 1 base and J by 4 bases, with 8 bases between them. CDR3 DNA sequence: TGCAGTGCTAGAGTTCCCCCATACGAGCAGTACTTC. Protein sequence: CSARVPPYEQYF.

This clonotype was seen ten or more times. This chain uses TRBV9 with TRBJ2-3; D remains unclear. The germline gives CDR1 SGDLS, CDR2 YYNGEE. This CDR3 comprises 12 residues. V was trimmed by 4 bases and J by 2 bases, leaving 5 bases between them. CDR3 nucleotides: TGTGCCAGCAGCCCTTACACAGATACGCAGTATTTT. Residues: CASSPYTDTQYF.